This T cell receptor (beta chain) was sequenced during a study of cytomegalovirus exposure and HLA in healthy donors (dated by TCRdb to about 2017). Background on the whole study: An earlier analysis of approximately 550 of the donors reported more than 250 Gb of sequence data and approximately 110 million unique TCR beta sequences from about 200 million T cells. Alongside the repertoire data, information on donor age, sex, ethnicity and CMV serostatus was compiled. HLA typing included class I and class II loci at four-digit resolution. A later genetic analysis used genome-wide SNP genotypes for about 65% of the roughly 670 donors, treating that subset as a discovery cohort. An early release covering 550 to 650 HLA-typed donors comprised about 320 gigabases of sequencing data and 85 million or so unique TCR sequences. To study patterns of TCR occurrence, a later analysis re-analyzed previously published TCR beta repertoires from several hundred donors and added high-resolution HLA genotyping. Among some 410 genotyped donors of the cohort, an average of roughly 240,000 unique TCR beta nucleotide sequences were sequenced per donor, roughly 18% of them non-productive. An earlier analysis of several hundred of the donors used high-throughput TCR beta sequencing to judge whether each TCR beta V gene segment behaved as functional or pseudogenic. Every discovery cohort repertoire had been produced on one sequencing platform. To predict cytomegalovirus infection status, the study brought together high-throughput TCR immunosequencing, statistical association of individual TCRs with disease status, and machine learning. The genetic ancestry cluster associated with self-reported Caucasian donors included around four fifths of the 398 genotyped donors. Rather than drawing on any new phenotypic data, the later analysis identified candidate immune exposures from TCR beta sequences and the way those sequences occurred across donors. A separate validation cohort of some 130 different subjects was used in addition to the roughly 700-subject first cohort. Because of strong linkage in the cohort, 4 to 6 DR-DQ haplotypes were treated as single units for association and clustering. The T cell repertoires of about 700 subjects were profiled by immunosequencing and related to cytomegalovirus serostatus. The aim of the study was to test whether cataloging public T cell receptors could identify signatures of past pathogen exposure. The number of donors typed differed by locus, with roughly 620-630 for A, B, C, DRB1 and DQB1, around 500 for DQA1, 600 to 610 for DPA1, and 472 for DPB1. Study-wide findings and limitations: Compared with the roughly 720-donor mean, donors in an Asian-associated ancestry cluster had fewer N-insertions in productive TCRs, according to a later genetic analysis. The authors suggested that the approach could potentially be extended to other disease states and immunological phenotypes. Some IMGT-functional V segments, including TRBV6-2 and TRBV6-3, could not be told apart with the 87-base-pair reads, so those segments were excluded. Sequencing depth was assumed to be roughly uniform across donors in the presence/absence analyses, though that assumption may not hold. A later genetic analysis associated a missense DCLRE1C variant with V-gene and J-gene trimming of TCR beta chains, and an independent cohort replicated the association. Cytomegalovirus status was reported to be diagnosed by the classifier with high specificity and sensitivity in both the original and validation cohorts. In this cohort, only TCR beta chains were sequenced, and detectable features were limited by the absence of alpha or paired-chain data. A later analysis found that HLA-associated TCR beta chains were more clonally expanded and had lower generation probabilities than equally common non-associated chains. In an earlier analysis of some 500 of the donors, most TCR beta V segments appeared in productive rearrangements about 87% or about 30% of the time, broadly matching IMGT annotations. In a later analysis, most CMV-associated TCR beta chains were found to appear HLA-restricted, with HLA associations seemingly driven largely by CMV exposure. Linkage disequilibrium might explain the correlated functional status among segregating V segments, but an unknown experimental factor could not be ruled out. In a later analysis, 16,951 TCR beta sequences were associated with specific HLA alleles at a false discovery rate of 0.05. For the cohort, immune exposure information was limited to CMV serostatus. According to a later analysis, TCR association rates differed among HLA loci, with DRB1 alleles showing the most associated TCRs and HLA-C alleles showing the fewest. The earlier analysis of almost 600 of the donors excluded about 16 rarely observed V segments, including chromosome 9 orphons, because counts were too low. The study gave a list of about 170 TCR beta chains associated with cytomegalovirus. A further reported finding was that TCR beta sequences accurately predicted the HLA-A and HLA-B alleles for most subjects in the first cohort. In a later analysis, several top co-occurrence clusters were reported to appear linked to parvovirus B19, influenza, CMV and Epstein-Barr virus. Because some donors lacked HLA typing at each locus, the association tests relied only on the typed subset. Most TCR sequences were observed very rarely across donors, whereas some public TCRs were present in many individuals. Three of the identified cytomegalovirus-associated TCR beta chains were confirmed in vitro to be specific for cytomegalovirus antigens. When HLA alleles, especially DR and DQ, strongly co-occurred, attributing TCR associations to individual alleles was difficult. A cluster of highly shared sequence variants was judged likely to represent a technical artifact of the sequencing pipeline.

The method behind the library was the immunoSEQ multiplex PCR assay. For the multiplex PCR, a mixture combining 60 forward primers for TCR Vbeta segments and 13 reverse primers for TCR Jbeta segments was used. A multiplex PCR assay on genomic DNA amplified the CDR3 region of rearranged TCR beta genes. The amplified TCR beta libraries were sequenced on the Illumina HiSeq System as 87-base-pair reads. As for the authors' bioinformatics: A later analysis tallied 80 million to 95 million unique TCR beta chains across the 610 or so repertoires, and roughly 11 million of those chains were shared by two or more donors. Raw reads were error-corrected and collapsed into unique sequences by a nearest-neighbor algorithm in which closely related sequences were merged to remove PCR and sequencing errors. CDR3 sequences were aligned to IMGT reference sequences to assign V, D and J gene segments. For a sequence to be retained, a match of at least six nucleotides was required to both a V gene segment and a J gene segment. Rearrangements were classified as productive when the CDR3 lacked stop codons and remained in frame with V and J, and all other rearrangements were classified as non-productive. CDR3 was defined by IMGT convention, running from the second conserved V-encoded cysteine to the conserved J-encoded phenylalanine. Sequences without an unambiguous match to a single V gene segment were excluded from the earlier analysis of almost 600 of the donors. In an earlier analysis of approximately 560 of the donors, a V segment was called functional when productive rearrangements were above 56.7%, and segregating when the standard deviation between donors exceeded 5%. A statistical classification framework was built to diagnose cytomegalovirus status from the catalog of TCR beta chain sequences. In a later analysis, V and J genes were assigned by comparing TCR nucleotide sequences against IMGT/GENE-DB human TR gene sequences. The TCRdist pipeline was used in a later analysis to assign CDR3 sequences and most-parsimonious VDJ recombination scenarios. In a later analysis, each TCR beta chain was defined by its CDR3 amino acid sequence together with its V-gene family, and reads without a unique V-gene family were excluded. As a way to deal with suspected cross-contamination and a sequencing artifact, a later analysis dropped 640 or so nucleotide sequences that were highly shared and had low generation probability. A later analysis calculated a clonal expansion index for each public chain from normalized within-repertoire ranks of inferred template counts. In a later analysis, generation probabilities were computed using a VDJ recombination model fitted to out-of-frame rearrangements, and the results were checked against IGoR. Hypergeometric tests were used in a later analysis to score TCR-TCR, TCR-HLA and TCR-CMV co-occurrence, with a repertoire-size bias correction applied to the TCR pairs. In a later analysis, false discovery rates were estimated by permuting HLA or CMV assignments 20 times. In a later analysis, co-occurring TCRs were grouped with DBSCAN, and TCRdist sequence similarity was added when clustering was performed within HLA-allele-positive subsets. Co-occurrence clustering excluded repertoires with fewer than 30,000 or more than 120,000 public chains, plus five with anomalous nucleotide sharing. Imported from immuneACCESS, the table was reduced by TCRdb to in-frame sequences with V and J called. These copies leave out some clones; in studies compared against another copy, an unresolved V gene accounts for under half, and the cause of the remainder is not known. V and J calls and clone size are copied from that table; D and trimming were computed from the DNA. Within this sample are almost 200,000 clones, with 75% to 85% of them counted one time only. About 2.3% of the sample belongs to the ten largest clones.

In total, roughly 670 healthy bone marrow donors made up the cohort. At the time of sampling, all cohort members were nominally healthy, though unrecorded immune exposures were likely present. The donor was CMV seronegative and was included in the group of a few hundred seronegative cohort members. Each donor provided a peripheral blood sample, and peripheral blood mononuclear cells were used for TCR beta sequencing. Genomic DNA was extracted from the blood cell samples with the Qiagen DNeasy Blood Extraction Kit. As concerns this clone: Its target antigen remains unknown. No per-base quality is available; no much larger clone lies one base away.

Based on the germline V gene, the CDR1 and CDR2 sequences are SGHTA and FQGNSA. CDR3 length: 17 amino acids, cysteine to phenylalanine. The DNA shown is the 51-base CDR3, in frame from base 1. Here V drops 1 base and J drops 0 bases, and the junction holds 7 bases not matched to any gene. The sequence was obtained from a woman aged 50 to 60 in good health and CMV-seronegative. The sample was PBMCs. The receptor chain draws on TRBV7-2 and TRBJ2-3, with 7 central nucleotides matching TRBD2. The DNA sequence is given as TGTGCCAGCAGCTTAGGTCTAGCGGTCTCTAGCACAGATACGCAGTATTTT. Translated, it reads CASSLGLAVSSTDTQYF.